This T cell receptor beta chain was recorded in a study of T cell repertoires in cytomegalovirus infection. About the research overall: A matching HLA type, together with CMV infection, was signaled by public TCR beta signatures.

At least ten counts were recorded for this clonotype. The antigen remains undetermined. The junction had 7 bases not matched to a gene; V was cut back by 10 bases and J by 4 bases. This CDR3 spans 13 amino acids. Germline V gene lookup returns CDR1 LNHDA and CDR2 SQIVND (reference sequence). TCRdb re-called the reads through MiXCR, storing one row per CDR3 protein. This table holds fewer than 350,000 distinct CDR3 sequences, 17% found once. Overall study findings and caveats: HLA-C-restricted CMV clonotypes gave the most frequent clonotype in two of eight donors.

The receptor comes from a human donor in good health (CMV status not recorded). Some clones in this sample may be carry-over from other donors' samples. Sequenced: PBMCs. The rearrangement joins TRBV19 to TRBJ2-7; 10 nucleotides align to TRBD1. CDR3 protein: CATSRDRGYEQYF. In DNA form, the CDR3 reads TGTGCCACTTCCCGGGACAGGGGATACGAGCAGTACTTC. Looking up the rest from reference TRBV19 and TRBJ2-7 gives the full variable domain: DGGITQSPKYLFRKEGQNVTLSCEQNLNHDAMYWYRQDPGQGLRLIYYSQIVNDFQKGDIAEGYSVSREKKESFPLTVTSAQKNPTAFYLCATSRDRGYEQYFGPGTRLTVT.